These 30 T cell receptor beta chains originate from one sample sequenced in a study of CD8+ T cells in alopecia areata. Extraction of RNA preceded its reverse transcription into cDNA, which served as the sequencing template. Here immunoSEQ multiplex PCR was the method, and the copy in TCRdb shows in-frame clones only, minus some. The repertoire holds 130,000 or so clones, about 50% seen once, with roughly a tenth in the top ten. Specimen: NKG2D-low CD8+ T cells sorted from blood. The receptor source for this set is a human donor with alopecia areata.

As regards this clone: Other DNA sequences in the same sample also yield this CDR3. The rearrangement uses TRBV6-5 and TRBJ2-2; no clear D. CDR1 is MNHEY and CDR2 is SVGAGI in the germline V gene. V shed 2 bases and J shed 3 bases, with 4 bases lying between them. This CDR3 is built from 13 residues. In DNA, the CDR3 is TGTGCCAGCAGTTACGGGGACACCGGGGAGCTGTTTTTT. It translates to CASSYGDTGELFF.

V usage is TRBV29-1 and J usage is TRBJ2-7, with TRBD2 identical over 7 bases. This CDR3 spans 13 amino acids. J gave up 3 bases and V 5 bases, and 7 bases lay outside the gene matches. The germline V gene has CDR1 SQVTM and CDR2 ANQGSEA. CDR3 residues: CSVPGTTFYEQYF. CDR3 coding DNA: TGCAGCGTTCCAGGGACTACGTTCTACGAGCAGTACTTC.

This clone has a single count. The chain joins TRBV29-1 to TRBJ2-7; D is perhaps TRBD1 (5 bases). Trimming took 6 bases from V and 5 from J, leaving 11 bases between them. The germline V gene encodes CDR1 SQVTM and CDR2 ANQGSEA. The length of the CDR3 is 11 residues. CDR3 in DNA: TGCAGCGTCCTTCAGGGTAACGAGCAGTACTTC. Amino acid sequence: CSVLQGNEQYF.

The chain has TRBV29-1 and TRBJ2-5; 9 positions match TRBD1. CDR1 SQVTM and CDR2 ANQGSEA come from the germline V gene. This CDR3 is 15 amino acids long. Trimming removed 6 bases from V and 1 base from J; junction bases left unmatched: 9. The CDR3 coding sequence is TGCAGCGTCGGAGGACAGGGGTCGATCCAAGAGACCCAGTACTTC. Residues: CSVGGQGSIQETQYF.

The chain joins TRBV11-2 to TRBJ2-1; TRBD2 matches 12 bases. Trimming removed 5 bases from V and 5 bases from J; junction bases left unmatched: 10. The CDR3 runs 17 residues. Per germline, CDR1 SGHAT and CDR2 FQNNGV. CDR3 in amino acids: CASSPRLAGVHNNEQFF. The CDR3 DNA is TGTGCCAGCAGCCCCCGACTAGCGGGGGTGCATAACAATGAGCAGTTCTTC.

The chain has TRBV29-1 and TRBJ2-7, with D perhaps TRBD1 (6 bases). Deletions cut 7 bases from V and 7 bases from J, with 14 bases between. Germline CDR1 is SQVTM and CDR2 is ANQGSEA. The CDR3 covers 11 residues. CDR3 residues: CSADSRGEQYF. In nucleotides, the CDR3 is TGCAGCGCTGACTCAAGGGGGGAGCAGTACTTC.

Here the CDR3 reads CAWSVHSKPNYGYTF. The DNA of the CDR3 is TGTGCCTGGAGTGTACACTCTAAGCCCAACTATGGCTACACCTTC. The V and J genes are TRBV30 and TRBJ1-2; D gene uncertain. The CDR3 contains 15 residues. Per the germline V gene, CDR1 is GTSNPN and CDR2 is SVGIG (reference sequence). V lost 0 bases and J lost 2, with 13 bases in between.

This clone was counted a few times. The chain uses TRBV29-1 and TRBJ2-5; D may be TRBD1 (7 bases). Per the germline V gene, CDR1 is SQVTM and CDR2 is ANQGSEA. V was clipped by 5 bases and J by 5 bases, with 21 bases between them. The CDR3 sequence is 15 residues long. The CDR3 bases are TGCAGCGTTCCCGGAGGGGGCAGTGGACCCGAGACCCAGTACTTC. Translating gives CSVPGGGSGPETQYF.

This chain joins TRBV14 and TRBJ1-1, with 11 bases lining up with TRBD1. CDR3 size: 17 residues. The J segment lost 4 bases and the V segment lost 4 bases, leaving 11 bases of the junction unmatched. CDR1 and CDR2 (germline): SGHDN, FVKESK. The CDR3 DNA reads TGTGCCAGCAGCCTGGGACAGGGGGGCTTCGACCCCACTGAAGCTTTCTTT. It encodes CASSLGQGGFDPTEAFF.

This clone was seen more than once but under ten times. V gene TRBV29-1 combines with J gene TRBJ2-7; the D is unclear. The CDR3 spans 13 residues. Germline loops: CDR1 SQVTM, CDR2 ANQGSEA. Trimming pared 6 bases from V and 4 bases from J, leaving 16 bases between. The chain's CDR3 is CSVLTPFGYEQYF. CDR3 in DNA: TGCAGCGTCCTAACCCCTTTCGGTTACGAGCAGTACTTC.

Comment on this clone: The sample contains more than one DNA sequence encoding this CDR3. This chain connects TRBV29-1 to TRBJ2-7, with D perhaps matching TRBD1 (5 bases). The CDR3 contains 12 residues. Germline loops: CDR1 SQVTM, CDR2 ANQGSEA. Deletions cut 0 bases from V and 3 bases from J, with 6 bases between. The DNA for the CDR3 is TGCAGCGTTGAAGACAGGGACTACGAGCAGTACTTC. The encoded protein is CSVEDRDYEQYF.

V usage is TRBV7-7 and J usage is TRBJ2-1; D is uncertain. V dropped 5 bases and J dropped 2 bases, with 10 bases sitting between them. Germline V gene sequence: CDR1 SSHAT, CDR2 FNYEAQ (reference sequence). The CDR3 is 14 residues long. DNA for the CDR3: TGTGCCAGCAGCCCCCACAGTGCCTACAATGAGCAGTTCTTC. It is translated as CASSPHSAYNEQFF.

This chain uses TRBV30 with TRBJ2-3; a weak D match, TRBD1 (5 bases). The CDR3 extends over 14 amino acids. Trimming left V 1 base short and J 2 bases short, with 10 bases between. CDR1 GTSNPN and CDR2 SVGIG come from the germline V gene (reference sequence). The CDR3 DNA sequence: TGTGCCTGGAGTGAAGACAGCGACACAGATACGCAGTATTTT. Amino acids: CAWSEDSDTDTQYF.

This chain connects TRBV10-2 to TRBJ2-7, with TRBD1 matching 10 bases. The germline V gene encodes CDR1 WSHSY and CDR2 SAAADI. This CDR3 comprises 12 residues. V was clipped by 10 bases and J by 2 bases; unmatched bases: 2. The chain's CDR3 is CATGQGAYEQYF. The CDR3 region has the DNA TGCGCCACAGGACAGGGGGCCTACGAGCAGTACTTC.

The chain carries TRBV27 and TRBJ1-1, with TRBD1 as a possible D gene (6 bases). Germline CDR1 and CDR2: MNHEY and SMNVEV (reference sequence). Trimming took 10 bases from V and 0 from J, leaving 12 bases between them. CDR3 size: 13 residues. The CDR3 sequence: CANSGVLNTEAFF. In DNA, the CDR3 is TGTGCCAATTCAGGGGTTTTGAACACTGAAGCTTTCTTT.

The chain links TRBV14 to TRBJ2-7; D may be TRBD1 (5 bases). Germline CDR1 is SGHDN and CDR2 is FVKESK. V lost 4 bases and J 0 bases, leaving 10 bases between the germline ends. CDR3 length: 14 amino acids. DNA for the CDR3: TGTGCCAGCAGCCCATGGGGCAGCTCCTACGAGCAGTACTTC. Protein product: CASSPWGSSYEQYF.

This clone was picked up a small number of times. The chain combines TRBV29-1 with TRBJ2-1; D remains unclear. The V gene lost 1 base and the J gene lost 9 bases, with 7 bases spanning the gap. This CDR3 is 11 amino acids long. Germline V lookup: CDR1 SQVTM, CDR2 ANQGSEA. The CDR3, as DNA: TGCAGCGTTGAAGGCCCAGTTGAGCAGTTCTTC. Protein sequence: CSVEGPVEQFF.

The gene calls are TRBV29-1 and TRBJ2-3; D may be TRBD2 (6 bases). Germline V gene lookup returns CDR1 SQVTM and CDR2 ANQGSEA. CDR3 length equals 15 residues. The V and J ends lost 6 bases and 2 bases respectively, with 18 bases between them. DNA for the CDR3: TGCAGCGTCCCACCCGTAGCGGACAACACAGATACGCAGTATTTT. This translates into CSVPPVADNTDTQYF.

The rearrangement links TRBV29-1 to TRBJ1-2, with unresolved D. The CDR3 is made up of 11 amino acids. In germline, CDR1 is SQVTM, CDR2 ANQGSEA. V lost 7 bases and J lost 7, with 13 bases in between. Written as DNA, the CDR3 is TGCAGCGAGTCTAGGGAGGGTGGCTACACCTTC. Protein product: CSESREGGYTF.

This clone was detected a few times. The chain employs TRBV11-2 and TRBJ2-1; D gene unclear. Trimming stripped 3 bases from V and 7 bases from J, with 7 bases between. Germline V gene lookup returns CDR1 SGHAT and CDR2 FQNNGV. The CDR3 is 12 residues long. The CDR3 nucleotides are TGTGCCAGCAGCTTCGACTGGAATGAGCAGTTCTTC. Translation gives CASSFDWNEQFF.

V usage is TRBV6-6 and J usage is TRBJ2-3, with 8 bases lining up with TRBD1. The CDR3 has 16 residues. Germline CDR1 and CDR2: MNHNY and SVGAGI (reference sequence). V shed 5 bases and J 1 base; nucleotides not matched to a gene: 8. In DNA form, the CDR3 reads TGTGCCAGCAGTACTCAGGACAGGGAAGGCACAGATACGCAGTATTTT. Its translation is CASSTQDREGTDTQYF.

The genes are TRBV30 and TRBJ2-5; either TRBD1 or TRBD2 may fit D (5 bases each). Between the trimmed V and J ends, which lost 4 bases and 2 bases, there was a span of 14 bases. The CDR3 consists of 14 residues. Germline V gene lookup returns CDR1 GTSNPN and CDR2 SVGIG (reference sequence). Written as DNA, the CDR3 is TGTGCCTGGACTGAGTTAGGGGAGCAAGAGACCCAGTACTTC. It specifies CAWTELGEQETQYF. The whole variable domain, filled in from reference TRBV30 and TRBJ2-5, reads SQTIHQWPATLVQPVGSPLSLECTVEGTSNPNLYWYRQAAGRGLQLLFYSVGIGQISSEVPQNLSASRPQDRQFILSSKKLLLSDSGFYLCAWTELGEQETQYFGPGTRLLVL.

The chain uses TRBV29-1 and TRBJ1-2, with 8 positions matching TRBD1. V dropped 8 bases and J dropped 10; count of bases not matched to a gene: 9. There are 11 residues in the CDR3. The germline CDR1 and CDR2 sequences are SQVTM and ANQGSEA. DNA of the CDR3: TGCAGCACCCGACAGGGGAAGGACTACACCTTC. It codes for CSTRQGKDYTF.

The chain has TRBV29-1 and TRBJ2-7; a weak D match, TRBD1 (6 bases). In germline, CDR1 is SQVTM, CDR2 ANQGSEA. V lost 4 bases to trimming and J lost 3 bases, with 19 bases between them. The CDR3 is 15 residues long. The DNA for the CDR3 is TGCAGCGTTGGCCACACAGGGCCCCTAGACTACGAGCAGTACTTC. This codes for CSVGHTGPLDYEQYF.

This chain uses TRBV5-6 with TRBJ2-3; D is unclear. Germline CDR1 and CDR2: SGHDT and YYEEEE. Trimming removed 0 bases at V and 6 bases at J, with 5 bases between. CDR3 size: 12 residues. CDR3: CASSLGWDTQYF. The CDR3 region has the DNA TGTGCCAGCAGCTTGGGTTGGGATACGCAGTATTTT.

The chain recombines TRBV23-1 with TRBJ1-2; D gene ambiguous. TRBV23-1 is given ORF status, its function remaining uncertain. Trimming removed 2 bases from V and 6 bases from J, with 16 bases in between. This CDR3 contains 15 residues. This chain's CDR3 is CASSQRPGPYDGYTF. As DNA, the CDR3 is TGCGCCAGCAGTCAACGGCCCGGCCCGTACGATGGCTACACCTTC.

The chain joins TRBV28 to TRBJ2-7; D is undetermined. The CDR3 is made up of 14 amino acids. The ends were cut back, 6 bases at V and 6 bases at J, with 18 bases in the middle. Germline values: CDR1 MDHEN, CDR2 SYDVKM. The CDR3 region has the DNA TGTGCCAGCAGCTCCGTCCTTCACTGGGGCGAGCAGTACTTC. It yields the protein CASSSVLHWGEQYF.

This clone was recorded a few times. V gene TRBV29-1 combines with J gene TRBJ2-1; 8 positions match TRBD2. The germline V gene encodes CDR1 SQVTM and CDR2 ANQGSEA. The CDR3 consists of 16 residues. The trim removed 3 bases at V and 2 bases at J, leaving 9 bases unmatched. CDR3 sequence (DNA): TGCAGCGTTGACCCCGCTAGCGGGTTCCCCTACAATGAGCAGTTCTTC. It encodes CSVDPASGFPYNEQFF.

The rearrangement uses TRBV29-1 and TRBJ2-1; possibly TRBD2 for D (8 bases). This CDR3 has 15 residues. V dropped 6 bases and J dropped 10 bases, with 25 bases sitting between them. Germline lookup yields CDR1 SQVTM and CDR2 ANQGSEA. CDR3 nucleotides: TGCAGCGTCTCCGGTAGGACAGGACGGGAGGGCGAGCAGTTCTTC. It encodes CSVSGRTGREGEQFF.

The CDR3 region has the DNA TGTGCCACAACCGGGACTAGCGGGGCTGATGAGCAGTTCTTC. Translation: CATTGTSGADEQFF. The chain combines TRBV10-3 with TRBJ2-1; 13 positions match TRBD2. The length of the CDR3 is 14 residues. Trimming cost V 10 bases and J 8 bases; bases outside gene matches: 8. Germline V CDR1 and CDR2: ENHRY, SYGVKD.